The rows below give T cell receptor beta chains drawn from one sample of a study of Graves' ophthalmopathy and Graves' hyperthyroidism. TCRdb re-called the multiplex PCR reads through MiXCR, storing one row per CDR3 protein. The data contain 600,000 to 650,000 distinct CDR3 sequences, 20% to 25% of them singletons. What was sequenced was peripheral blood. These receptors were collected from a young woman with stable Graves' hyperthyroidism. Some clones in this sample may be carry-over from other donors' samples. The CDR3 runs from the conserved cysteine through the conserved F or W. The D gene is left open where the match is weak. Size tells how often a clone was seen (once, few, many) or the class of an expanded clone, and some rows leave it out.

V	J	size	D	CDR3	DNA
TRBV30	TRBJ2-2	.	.	CAWNRAFGELFF	TGTGCCTGGAACAGGGCATTTGGGGAGCTGTTTTTT
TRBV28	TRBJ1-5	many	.	CASRDSYSNQPQHF	TGTGCCAGCAGAGACAGTTATAGCAATCAGCCCCAGCATTTT
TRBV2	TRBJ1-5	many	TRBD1	CASRTGTGGMPQHF	TGTGCCAGCAGAACCGGGACAGGGGGGATGCCCCAGCATTTT
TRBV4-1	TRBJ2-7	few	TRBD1	CASSQDFRGTGEHEQYF	TGCGCCAGCAGCCAAGATTTTAGGGGGACAGGGGAACACGAGCAGTACTTC
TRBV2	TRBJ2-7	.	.	CASRVLLTYEQYF	TGTGCCAGCAGGGTTCTACTCACCTACGAGCAGTACTTC
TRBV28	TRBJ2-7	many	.	CASSLGAGTHEQYF	TGTGCCAGCAGTTTAGGTGCGGGTACCCACGAGCAGTACTTC
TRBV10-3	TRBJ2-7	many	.	CAISESAGGFYEQYF	TGTGCCATCAGTGAGTCGGCGGGCGGTTTTTACGAGCAGTACTTC
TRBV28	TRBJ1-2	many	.	CASSPGATPSAHGYTF	TGTGCCAGCAGCCCGGGCGCGACACCCAGCGCCCATGGCTACACCTTC
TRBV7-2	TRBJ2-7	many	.	CASSPRLGRQPYEQYF	TGTGCCAGCAGCCCAAGGTTGGGGAGACAACCCTACGAGCAGTACTTC
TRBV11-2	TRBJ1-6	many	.	CASSPLGISPLHF	TGTGCCAGCAGCCCCTTGGGTATCTCACCCCTCCACTTT
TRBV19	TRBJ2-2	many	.	CASKVEGANTGELFF	TGTGCCAGTAAAGTTGAGGGCGCGAACACCGGGGAGCTGTTTTTT
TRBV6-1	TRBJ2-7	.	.	CASSGQRQPSYEQYF	TGTGCCAGCAGTGGGCAACGACAGCCTTCCTACGAGCAGTACTTC
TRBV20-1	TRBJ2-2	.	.	CSTGHFRNTGELFF	TGCAGTACGGGACATTTTCGAAACACCGGGGAGCTGTTTTTT
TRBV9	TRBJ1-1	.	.	CASSVAPKGTEAFF	TGTGCCAGCAGCGTAGCCCCGAAAGGGACTGAAGCTTTCTTT
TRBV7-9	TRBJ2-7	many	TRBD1	CASSPQGAMGQYF	TGTGCCAGCAGCCCCCAGGGGGCGATGGGGCAGTACTTC
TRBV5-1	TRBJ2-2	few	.	CASSLVLYTGELFF	TGCGCCAGCAGCTTGGTGCTCTACACCGGGGAGCTGTTTTTT
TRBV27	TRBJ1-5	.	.	CASSLAWAQPQHF	TGTGCCAGCAGTTTAGCGTGGGCTCAGCCCCAGCATTTT